This T cell receptor (beta chain) emerged from a study of OX40 agonist ivuxolimab in advanced cancers. About the study: Cancers in dose escalation were hepatocellular, melanoma, renal cell and head and neck.

Study conclusions and caveats: Clonal expansion by week 6 occurred in CD4+ and CD8+ blood T cells (at 0.1 to 3.0 mg/kg).

Method: immunoSEQ multiplex PCR; TCRdb's copy keeps in-frame clones and lacks some. The sample consists of about 68,000 clones, around 80% of them appearing once. Worth noting for this clone: What it recognizes is unknown.

CDR3 size: 14 residues. Trimming cost V 6 bases and J 2 bases, with 14 bases left between them. Germline CDR1 is SNHLY and CDR2 is FYNNEI. The V gene is TRBV2, the J gene TRBJ2-7; D may be TRBD1 (5 bases). Source: CD4+ or CD8+ T cells sorted from blood, taken in a trial of the OX40 agonist ivuxolimab. The clonotype was recovered from an adult with an advanced solid tumor such as melanoma, head and neck, liver or kidney cancer. CDR3 DNA: TGTGCCAGCAGAAGGGGTAGTCAGACCTACGAGCAGTACTTC. This encodes CASRRGSQTYEQYF.